These 8 T cell receptor beta chains were sequenced from one sample in a study of T cells in Graves' hyperthyroidism and ophthalmopathy. The source material, RNA transcripts, was used to amplify TCR beta CDR3 regions. The HTBI primer set drove a first-round RT-PCR of the TCR CDR3. TCRdb independently ran MiXCR on the multiplex PCR reads; one entry per CDR3 protein. This sample has more than 300,000 distinct CDR3 sequences, with 15% to 20% found just once. Source material: blood. The receptor set was obtained from a man aged 18 to 35 with Graves' ophthalmopathy.

At least ten counts were recorded for this clonotype. The chain uses TRBV11-1 and TRBJ2-3; 15 bases match TRBD2. The germline CDR1 and CDR2 sequences are SGHAT and FQDESV (reference sequence). The CDR3 consists of 16 residues. V shed 5 bases and J 6 bases; nucleotides not matched to a gene: 6. The CDR3 sequence: CASSDGLAGGPDTQYF. CDR3 DNA: TGTGCCAGCAGCGACGGACTAGCGGGGGGGCCCGATACGCAGTATTTT.

Ten or more counts support this clonotype. V gene TRBV15 combines with J gene TRBJ1-1; no clear D gene. V lost 0 bases and J lost 0, with 8 bases in between. Germline CDR1 is LNHNV and CDR2 is YYDKDF (reference sequence). The CDR3 covers 15 residues. CDR3 sequence: CATSRDRGVNTEAFF. The CDR3, as DNA: TGTGCCACCAGCAGAGATAGAGGTGTGAACACTGAAGCTTTCTTT. The complete variable domain, with remaining parts taken from reference TRBV15 and TRBJ1-1, reads DAMVIQNPRYQVTQFGKPVTLSCSQTLNHNVMYWYQQKSSQAPKLLFHYYDKDFNNEADTPDNFQSRRPNTSFCFLDIRSPGLGDTAMYLCATSRDRGVNTEAFFGQGTRLTVV.

At least ten counts were recorded for this clonotype. V and J are TRBV7-9 and TRBJ2-3; TRBD2 agrees at 8 bases. The CDR3 is made up of 15 amino acids. From germline, CDR1 is SEHNR and CDR2 FQNEAQ (reference sequence). V shed 1 base, J shed 5 bases, and the junction held 5 bases outside the gene matches. CDR3 sequence: CASSLERGGGDTQYF. The DNA for the CDR3 is TGTGCCAGCAGCTTAGAACGGGGGGGCGGAGATACGCAGTATTTT.

The gene calls are TRBV15 and TRBJ2-1; a weak D match, TRBD2 (6 bases). The CDR3 has 13 amino acids. The germline V and J ends were trimmed by 8 bases and 4 bases, with 12 bases remaining between them. The germline V gene has CDR1 LNHNV and CDR2 YYDKDF (reference sequence). CDR3 nucleotides: TGTGCCACCCTCCTGAGCGGGTACAATGAGCAGTTCTTC. It codes for CATLLSGYNEQFF.

The chain has TRBV13 and TRBJ2-3; tentative D call: TRBD1 (6 bases). Germline V gene lookup returns CDR1 PRHDT and CDR2 FYEKMQ (reference sequence). V dropped 3 bases and J dropped 7 bases, with 14 bases sitting between them. CDR3 length equals 14 residues. CDR3 protein: CASSFNTGRHTQYF. CDR3 in DNA: TGTGCCAGCAGCTTTAATACAGGGCGCCATACGCAGTATTTT. The full variable domain, in which reference TRBV13 and TRBJ2-3 provide the parts outside the CDR3, is AAGVIQSPRHLIKEKRETATLKCYPIPRHDTVYWYQQGPGQDPQFLISFYEKMQSDKGSIPDRFSAQQFSDYHSELNMSSLELGDSALYFCASSFNTGRHTQYFGPGTRLTVL.

This clonotype showed up just a few times. The V gene is TRBV7-2, the J gene TRBJ2-3; 9 bases line up with TRBD2. V trimming: 1 base; J trimming: 4 bases; junction bases outside the gene matches: 3. Germline CDR1 reads SGHTA; CDR2 reads FQGNSA. The CDR3 runs to 15 residues. CDR3 DNA sequence: TGTGCCAGCAGCTTAGTGGCGGGGGGGGCAGATACGCAGTATTTT. Translating it yields CASSLVAGGADTQYF.

This chain uses TRBV7-9 with TRBJ1-3; possibly TRBD1 for D (6 bases). The CDR3 covers 15 residues. Germline-derived CDR1 and CDR2 are SEHNR and FQNEAQ (reference sequence). V gave up 4 bases and J gave up 0 bases, with 10 bases separating them. The CDR3 spells CASSSDRDSGNTIYF. The CDR3 DNA sequence: TGTGCCAGCAGCTCGGACAGAGACTCTGGAAACACCATATATTTT. Based on the CDR3 plus reference TRBV7-9 and TRBJ1-3, the full variable domain is DTGVSQNPRHKITKRGQNVTFRCDPISEHNRLYWYRQTLGQGPEFLTYFQNEAQLEKSRLLSDRFSAERPKGSFSTLEIQRTEQGDSAMYLCASSSDRDSGNTIYFGEGSWLTVV.

The sample holds many counts of this clonotype. This chain uses TRBV7-9 with TRBJ1-2; no clear D gene. The CDR3 contains 16 residues. The V gene's germline CDR1 is SEHNR and CDR2 FQNEAQ (reference sequence). Trimming stripped 5 bases from V and 6 bases from J, with 22 bases between. The CDR3 loop reads CASSQQPGRAGDGYTF. The CDR3 DNA is TGTGCCAGCAGCCAACAACCTGGGAGGGCTGGCGATGGCTACACCTTC. The full variable domain, completed using reference TRBV7-9 and TRBJ1-2, is DTGVSQNPRHKITKRGQNVTFRCDPISEHNRLYWYRQTLGQGPEFLTYFQNEAQLEKSRLLSDRFSAERPKGSFSTLEIQRTEQGDSAMYLCASSQQPGRAGDGYTFGSGTRLTVV.